The T cell receptor beta chain described here comes from a study of cytomegalovirus exposure and HLA in healthy donors. Findings and caveats of the study: As a later analysis showed, a missense DCLRE1C variant was linked to trimming of TCR beta V- and J-genes. HLA allele associations emerged for about 16,000 TCR beta sequences in a later analysis, at 0.05 false discovery rate. Later work showed greater clonal expansion in HLA-associated TCR beta chains than in equally common others. What was likely a sequencing artifact was a cluster of highly shared sequence variants.

V was cut by 3 bases and J by 4 bases, with 12 bases left in between. CDR1 is SNHLY and CDR2 is FYNNEI in the germline V gene. The CDR3 consists of 14 residues. The PCR had 60 Vbeta and 13 Jbeta primers. Assay: immunoSEQ multiplex PCR; the TCRdb copy retains only in-frame clones and omits some. The sample shows some 140,000 clones, roughly 70% of them seen only once. As for this clone: Its target is not known.

The clonotype originates from a man aged 25 to 40 in good health and CMV-seronegative. The chain joins TRBV2 to TRBJ1-2, with a possible D match to TRBD1 (5 bases). The sequenced sample consisted of PBMCs. The CDR3 DNA reads TGTGCCAGCAGTGAGGGATGGGGCGGCTATGGCTACACCTTC. Its protein is CASSEGWGGYGYTF. Using reference TRBV2 and TRBJ1-2 for the parts outside the CDR3, the full variable domain is EPEVTQTPSHQVTQMGQEVILRCVPISNHLYFYWYRQILGQKVEFLVSFYNNEISEKSEIFDDQFSVERPDGSNFTLKIRSTKLEDSAMYFCASSEGWGGYGYTFGSGTRLTVV.